A single sample gave rise to the 17 T cell receptor beta chains below, sequenced in a study of Ad26.COV2.S vaccination and SARS-CoV-2 variants. TCRdb's table, derived via immunoSEQ multiplex PCR, lists solely in-frame clones and lacks some. The sample records about 680,000 clones, 80% to 90% being singletons. Treatment here: roughly 20 received Ad26.COV2.S at low or high dose, single or two shots; roughly 5 received placebo; per-sample allocation not given. Following the first vaccine or placebo injection, samples were taken on day 63. This sample comprised peripheral blood, obtained in a trial of Ad26.COV2.S vaccine versus placebo. These receptors all come from a person aged 18-60 years who received the Ad26.COV2.S COVID-19 vaccine or a placebo.

CDR3 protein: CATSDLDRVEREPISSTDTQYF. The CDR3 DNA sequence: TGTGCCACCAGTGATTTGGACAGGGTCGAGCGGGAGCCCATTAGTAGCACAGATACGCAGTATTTT. V is TRBV24-1 and J is TRBJ2-3; D is possibly TRBD2 (8 bases). Deletions cut 0 bases from V and 0 bases from J, with 27 bases between. CDR3 length: 22 amino acids. Germline lookup yields CDR1 KGHDR and CDR2 SFDVKD.

The rearrangement uses TRBV23-1 and TRBJ2-1, with TRBD2 matching 7 bases. TRBV23-1 is sorted into the ORF group, with uncertain function. The CDR3 has 16 amino acids. The V and J ends lost 0 bases and 10 bases, in that order; junction bases with no gene match: 12. CDR3 nucleotides: TGCGCCAGCAGTCAATCTCAGGGCGGGAGAGGGCCGGAGCAGTTCTTC. Translating gives CASSQSQGGRGPEQFF.

The V and J genes are TRBV10-3 and TRBJ1-4; maybe TRBD1 (5 bases). The CDR3 loop spans 15 amino acids. Germline values: CDR1 ENHRY, CDR2 SYGVKD. V was cut by 6 bases and J by 4 bases, with 15 bases left in between. Here the CDR3 reads CAIRQSGQGNEKLFF. The CDR3 bases are TGTGCCATCAGGCAGAGCGGGCAGGGTAATGAAAAACTGTTTTTT.

This chain joins TRBV24-1 and TRBJ1-5; D call uncertain. Germline V gene lookup returns CDR1 KGHDR and CDR2 SFDVKD. Trimming shortened V by 1 base and J by 9 bases, and 6 bases separated the two germline ends. The CDR3 has 12 amino acids. The CDR3 here is CATSDFNGPQHF. The CDR3 DNA is TGTGCCACCAGTGATTTTAATGGGCCCCAGCATTTT.

The chain links TRBV7-9 to TRBJ2-1; 9 nucleotides match TRBD1. CDR1 is SEHNR, CDR2 FQNEAQ, per germline (reference sequence). J lost 3 bases, V lost 3 bases, and 3 bases had no gene match. This CDR3 is 15 amino acids long. The CDR3 sequence is CASSFRGQGYNEQFF. CDR3 nucleotide sequence: TGTGCCAGCAGCTTCCGGGGACAGGGCTACAATGAGCAGTTCTTC.

V and J are TRBV6-6 and TRBJ1-3; D remains ambiguous. Trimming shortened V by 6 bases and J by 4 bases, and 10 bases separated the two germline ends. The CDR3 spans 13 residues. Germline CDR1 is MNHNY and CDR2 is SVGAGI (reference sequence). Here the CDR3 DNA reads TGTGCCAGCAGAACCGGGCCCGGAAACACCATATATTTT. It specifies CASRTGPGNTIYF.

The chain has TRBV30 and TRBJ2-7; 10 bases fit TRBD1. The trim removed 5 bases at V and 2 bases at J, leaving 6 bases unmatched. The CDR3 consists of 14 residues. Germline loops: CDR1 GTSNPN, CDR2 SVGIG (reference sequence). The CDR3 DNA reads as TGTGCCTGGGCGGGGGACAGGGGCACCTACGAGCAGTACTTC. It is translated as CAWAGDRGTYEQYF.

The chain couples TRBV19 to TRBJ2-2, with D hard to call. CDR3 length equals 14 residues. Trimming removed 0 bases at V and 6 bases at J, with 8 bases between. Germline CDR1 is LNHDA and CDR2 is SQIVND (reference sequence). The CDR3 is CASSIDRVSGELFF. CDR3 DNA sequence: TGTGCCAGTAGTATAGATCGAGTGTCCGGGGAGCTGTTTTTT.

J is TRBJ1-5 and V is TRBV19, with TRBD1 matching over 8 bases. CDR3 length equals 16 residues. CDR1 and CDR2 (germline): LNHDA, SQIVND (reference sequence). Trimming removed 3 bases from V and 3 bases from J; junction bases left unmatched: 7. The CDR3 DNA follows: TGTGCCAGTAGTATTTTAGGACAGGGATCCAATCAGCCCCAGCATTTT. Its translation is CASSILGQGSNQPQHF.

V gene TRBV18 combines with J gene TRBJ1-6; 7 nucleotides line up with TRBD1. Trimming removed 6 bases from V and 0 bases from J; junction bases left unmatched: 5. This CDR3 is 16 amino acids long. The germline V gene has CDR1 KGHSH and CDR2 LQKENI. CDR3 in amino acids: CASSPGGGSYNSPLHF. The CDR3 region has the DNA TGTGCCAGCTCCCCAGGGGGTGGCTCCTATAATTCACCCCTCCACTTT.

This chain links TRBV6-5 with TRBJ2-1; D may be TRBD1 or TRBD2 (8 bases each). Germline V CDR1 and CDR2: MNHEY, SVGAGI. The CDR3 consists of 14 residues. The CDR3 DNA reads as TGTGCTACGGGGGGGACAGGATCCTACAATGAGCAGTTCTTC. This gives the protein CATGGTGSYNEQFF.

CDR3 loop: CASSNTWGGANVLTF. The CDR3 coding sequence is TGTGCCAGCAGTAACACCTGGGGTGGGGCCAACGTCCTGACTTTC. The chain combines TRBV9 with TRBJ2-6; no reliable D call. Looked up from germline, CDR1 is SGDLS and CDR2 is YYNGEE. This CDR3 spans 15 amino acids. V gave up 5 bases and J gave up 3 bases, with 12 bases separating them.

The chain uses TRBV7-6 and TRBJ2-3, with 7 bases fitting TRBD2. The CDR3 extends over 15 amino acids. Germline V CDR1 and CDR2: SGHVS, FNYEAQ. J was trimmed by 2 bases and V by 3 bases; bases with no gene match: 5. CDR3 loop: CASSFGGGITDTQYF. The CDR3 coding sequence is TGTGCCAGCAGCTTTGGCGGGGGTATCACAGATACGCAGTATTTT. The whole variable domain, remainder taken from reference TRBV7-6 and TRBJ2-3, is GAGVSQSPRYKVTKRGQDVALRCDPISGHVSLYWYRQALGQGPEFLTYFNYEAQQDKSGLPNDRFSAERPEGSISTLTIQRTEQRDSAMYRCASSFGGGITDTQYFGPGTRLTVL.

The rearrangement joins TRBV18 to TRBJ2-1; 9 nucleotides agree with TRBD2. V lost 3 bases, J lost 3 bases, and 6 bases stayed unmatched. CDR3 length: 16 amino acids. The germline V gene encodes CDR1 KGHSH and CDR2 LQKENI. The CDR3 is CASSPLSSGNYNEQFF. Written as DNA, the CDR3 is TGTGCCAGCTCACCCCTTTCTAGCGGGAACTACAATGAGCAGTTCTTC.

The V call is TRBV9, the J call TRBJ2-3; D is uncertain. The CDR3 has 13 amino acids. The V end lost 2 bases, the J end lost 0 bases, and 4 bases lay between the germline ends. The V gene's germline CDR1 is SGDLS and CDR2 YYNGEE. The CDR3 region has the DNA TGTGCCAGCAGCGTCCTTAGCACAGATACGCAGTATTTT. Amino acids: CASSVLSTDTQYF.

The chain employs TRBV2 and TRBJ1-2; TRBD1 aligns across 11 bases. The CDR3 runs to 14 residues. CDR1 and CDR2 (germline): SNHLY, FYNNEI. The V and J ends lost 6 bases and 3 bases, in that order; junction bases with no gene match: 3. The CDR3 DNA reads as TGTGCCAGCAGGGACAGGGGGCTTGACTATGGCTACACCTTC. Translated, it gives CASRDRGLDYGYTF.

The chain combines TRBV19 with TRBJ1-5; no definite D call. Germline values: CDR1 LNHDA, CDR2 SQIVND (reference sequence). V was clipped by 3 bases and J by 5 bases, with 11 bases between them. This CDR3 contains 14 residues. The CDR3 DNA follows: TGTGCCAGTAGTATGGCAGGATTTCATCAGCCCCAGCATTTT. Translation: CASSMAGFHQPQHF.